This TCR beta chain appears in the sequencing data of a study of T cells in Graves' hyperthyroidism and ophthalmopathy. This clonotype was observed at least ten times. CDR1 and CDR2 (germline): MDHEN, SYDVKM. Trimming took off 6 bases at V and 3 bases at J, with 23 bases between the two ends. The length of the CDR3 is 17 residues. From RNA transcripts, TCR beta CDR3 regions were amplified. Primed by the HTBI set, a first-round RT-PCR was run on the TCR CDR3. TCRdb ran MiXCR on the multiplex PCR reads and lists one entry per CDR3 protein. Found here are about 600,000 distinct CDR3 sequences, 15% to 20% of them singletons; the top ten hold 2.5% to 4%.

V and J are TRBV28 and TRBJ1-1, with D perhaps TRBD1 (5 bases). The sequencing sample was made of blood. The TCR originated in a woman aged 40-49 years with Graves' ophthalmopathy. The CDR3 DNA is TGTGCCAGCAGAGCGATGAAGTCAGGGTTCGTGGACACTGAAGCTTTCTTT. Residues: CASRAMKSGFVDTEAFF.